The rows below give T cell receptor beta chains drawn from one sample of a study of immune characterization of retroperitoneal liposarcoma. Each CDR3 protein gets one entry after TCRdb re-called the PCR reads with MiXCR. In the table there are 9,500 to 12,000 distinct CDR3 sequences, roughly a quarter of which are singletons. Material: tumor tissue. All receptors derive from a female donor with retroperitoneal liposarcoma. Each CDR3 is given with its conserved first and last residue. D genes are given only for firm matches. Clone size is shown for a subset of rows, as once, few, many or a class of expanded clone.

CDR3nt: TGTGCCAGCAGTTTATACGACATAGGGGGCTCTAGCACAGATACGCAGTATTTT
CDR3aa: CASSLYDIGGSSTDTQYF
v_gene: TRBV27
abundance: medium-sized
j_gene: TRBJ2-3
d_gene: TRBD1

CDR3nt: TGTGCCAGCGCTGACAGTAGCAATCAGCCCCAGCATTTT
CDR3aa: CASADSSNQPQHF
v_gene: TRBV25-1
abundance: few
j_gene: TRBJ1-5
d_gene: NA

CDR3nt: TGTGCCAGCAGTGAACCCGGGGCGGAGACCCAGTTCTTC
CDR3aa: CASSEPGAETQFF
v_gene: TRBV25-1
abundance: few
j_gene: TRBJ2-1
d_gene: NA

CDR3nt: TGTGCCAGCAGCTTTGGGGGGCTCGAGACTGAAGCTTTCTTT
CDR3aa: CASSFGGLETEAFF
v_gene: TRBV7-8
abundance: few
j_gene: TRBJ1-1
d_gene: NA

CDR3nt: TGTGCCAGCATGGTCTCCAGGGGTGGTCTCAATGAGCAGTTCTTC
CDR3aa: CASMVSRGGLNEQFF
v_gene: TRBV27
abundance: medium-sized
j_gene: TRBJ2-1
d_gene: NA

CDR3nt: TGTGCCAGCAGCTTGGGGGGTGGTACTGAAGCTTTCTTT
CDR3aa: CASSLGGGTEAFF
v_gene: TRBV5-3
abundance: NA
j_gene: TRBJ1-1
d_gene: NA

CDR3nt: TGTGCCAGCGGCAAGTTTTACGAGCAGTACTTC
CDR3aa: CASGKFYEQYF
v_gene: TRBV6-1
abundance: few
j_gene: TRBJ2-7
d_gene: NA

CDR3nt: TGTGCCAGCAGCCCAGAACAGCCCCCCTCTTCTGGCTACACCTTC
CDR3aa: CASSPEQPPSSGYTF
v_gene: TRBV7-2
abundance: large
j_gene: TRBJ1-2
d_gene: NA

CDR3nt: TGTGCCAGCAGTTACTCGACTAGCGGGAGCGCTAATGAGCAGTTCTTC
CDR3aa: CASSYSTSGSANEQFF
v_gene: TRBV6-6
abundance: NA
j_gene: TRBJ2-1
d_gene: TRBD2

CDR3nt: TGTGCCACCCGCCAGGGGGGGGAGGAGACCCAGTTCTTC
CDR3aa: CATRQGGEETQFF
v_gene: TRBV12-3/TRBV12-4
abundance: NA
j_gene: TRBJ2-1
d_gene: NA

CDR3nt: TGTGCCAGCAGCGCCGGGACAGAGGTTTCCCAGCATTTT
CDR3aa: CASSAGTEVSQHF
v_gene: TRBV7-2
abundance: few
j_gene: TRBJ1-5
d_gene: TRBD1

CDR3nt: TGTGCCAGCAGCTTGGAGACCCAGTACTTC
CDR3aa: CASSLETQYF
v_gene: TRBV7-2
abundance: many
j_gene: TRBJ2-5
d_gene: NA

CDR3nt: TGTGCCAGCAGCTTCTGGCAGAACTACGAGCAGTACTTC
CDR3aa: CASSFWQNYEQYF
v_gene: TRBV11-2
abundance: NA
j_gene: TRBJ2-7
d_gene: NA

CDR3nt: TGTGCCAGCAGTTTTAGCGTATCCTACGAGCAGTACTTC
CDR3aa: CASSFSVSYEQYF
v_gene: TRBV27
abundance: few
j_gene: TRBJ2-7
d_gene: NA

CDR3nt: TGTGCCAGCAGGGAGACTAGCGGGAGGGTGGACGAGCAGTACTTC
CDR3aa: CASRETSGRVDEQYF
v_gene: TRBV6-1
abundance: many
j_gene: TRBJ2-7
d_gene: TRBD2

CDR3nt: TGTGCCAGCAGTATGAGGGGATCCCAAGAGACCCAGTTCTTC
CDR3aa: CASSMRGSQETQFF
v_gene: TRBV12-3/TRBV12-4
abundance: few
j_gene: TRBJ2-1
d_gene: NA

CDR3nt: TGTGCCAGCAGCCCGGATTTTCGGGGAGGCTATGGCTACACCTTC
CDR3aa: CASSPDFRGGYGYTF
v_gene: TRBV7-2
abundance: medium-sized
j_gene: TRBJ1-2
d_gene: NA

CDR3nt: TGTGCCAGCAGTTTGACCGCCGGGCCTCAGGATGGCTACACCTTC
CDR3aa: CASSLTAGPQDGYTF
v_gene: TRBV12-3/TRBV12-4
abundance: NA
j_gene: TRBJ1-2
d_gene: NA

CDR3nt: TGTGCCAGCAGCTTAGAGTCTCCAGCGGGAGGACAGACCCAGTTCTTC
CDR3aa: CASSLESPAGGQTQFF
v_gene: TRBV7-8
abundance: NA
j_gene: TRBJ2-1
d_gene: TRBD2

CDR3nt: TGTGCCAGCAGTGAAGAGGGAGGGATGCACTACGAGCAGTTCTTC
CDR3aa: CASSEEGGMHYEQFF
v_gene: TRBV6-1
abundance: NA
j_gene: TRBJ2-1
d_gene: TRBD2

CDR3nt: TGTGCCAGCAGTTACTCGATGATAGGAGAGACCCAGTACTTC
CDR3aa: CASSYSMIGETQYF
v_gene: TRBV6-6
abundance: many
j_gene: TRBJ2-5
d_gene: NA

CDR3nt: TGTGCCAGCAGCTCCGGGACAGGGGGCGACTATTCACCCCTCCACTTC
CDR3aa: CASSSGTGGDYSPLHF
v_gene: TRBV11-2
abundance: NA
j_gene: TRBJ2-1
d_gene: TRBD1

CDR3nt: TGCGCCAGCAGTGACCCTCCCCGGGGGTTGAGTGGCTACACCTTC
CDR3aa: CASSDPPRGLSGYTF
v_gene: TRBV10-2
abundance: once
j_gene: TRBJ1-2
d_gene: NA

CDR3nt: TGTGCCATCAGTGAGGGGCCAGGTTACGAGCAGTACTTC
CDR3aa: CAISEGPGYEQYF
v_gene: TRBV10-3
abundance: many
j_gene: TRBJ2-7
d_gene: NA

CDR3nt: TGTGCCAGCAGCTTACAGGGGGCGGTGGCCGGGACGCAGTATTTT
CDR3aa: CASSLQGAVAGTQYF
v_gene: TRBV11-2
abundance: few
j_gene: TRBJ2-3
d_gene: TRBD1